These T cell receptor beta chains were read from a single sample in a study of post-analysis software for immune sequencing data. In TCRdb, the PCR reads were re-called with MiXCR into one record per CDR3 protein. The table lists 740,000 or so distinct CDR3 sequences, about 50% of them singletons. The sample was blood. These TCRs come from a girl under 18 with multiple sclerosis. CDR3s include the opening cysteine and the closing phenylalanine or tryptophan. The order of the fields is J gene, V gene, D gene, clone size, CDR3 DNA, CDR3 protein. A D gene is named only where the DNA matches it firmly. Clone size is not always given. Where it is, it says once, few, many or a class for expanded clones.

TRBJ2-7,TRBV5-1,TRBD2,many,TGCGCCAGCAGACTAGCGGGGGGATACGAGCAGTACTTC,CASRLAGGYEQYF
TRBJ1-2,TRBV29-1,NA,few,TGTAGCTCGTGGGAGTCGACTAACTATGGCTACACCTTC,CSSWESTNYGYTF
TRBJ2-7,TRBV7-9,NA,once,TGTGCCAGCAGCCCAATACGACTGAGCTCCTACGAGCAGTACTTC,CASSPIRLSSYEQYF
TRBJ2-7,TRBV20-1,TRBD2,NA,TGCAGTGCGGGAGGGACTAGCGGTTACGAGCAGTACTTC,CSAGGTSGYEQYF
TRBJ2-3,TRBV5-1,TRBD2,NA,TGCGCCAGCAGCTTGGCCGTTAGCGGGGGCCGGGATACGCAGTATTTT,CASSLAVSGGRDTQYF
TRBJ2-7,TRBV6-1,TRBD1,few,TGTGCCAGCACCGAAAAGGGGACAGAAGCCTACGAGCAGTACTTC,CASTEKGTEAYEQYF
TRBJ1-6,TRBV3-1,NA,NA,TGTGCCAGCAGCCAACGTTCGGAAGGAGCACCCCTCCACTTT,CASSQRSEGAPLHF
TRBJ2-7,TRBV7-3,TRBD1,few,TGTGCCAGCAGCCCGACACAGGGGGCAATGTACGAGCAGTACTTC,CASSPTQGAMYEQYF
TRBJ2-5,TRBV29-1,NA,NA,TGCAGCGGTACAGGGTTTCAAGAGACCCAGTACTTC,CSGTGFQETQYF
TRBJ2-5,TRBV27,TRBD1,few,TGTGCCAGTACCCCATCGACAGGGTCCCTTTTAGAGACCCAGTACTTC,CASTPSTGSLLETQYF
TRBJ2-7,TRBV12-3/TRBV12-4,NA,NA,TGTGCCAGCAGTTTTCGGGGGGCCCACGAGCAGTACTTC,CASSFRGAHEQYF
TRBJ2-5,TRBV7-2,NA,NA,TGTGCCAGCAGCTCACGGGCCCTTGGGGGAGAGACCCAGTACTTC,CASSSRALGGETQYF
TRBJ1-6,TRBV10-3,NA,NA,TGTGCCATCAGTACGAGTAAAAATTCACCCCTCCACTTT,CAISTSKNSPLHF
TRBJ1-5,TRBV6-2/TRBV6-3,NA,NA,TGTGCCAGCAGCCGGGGGGGGTCCCGGTATGATCAGCCCCAGCATTTT,CASSRGGSRYDQPQHF
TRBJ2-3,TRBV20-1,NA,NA,TGCAGTGCTAGGCCCACAGGGATCACAGATACGCAGTATTTT,CSARPTGITDTQYF
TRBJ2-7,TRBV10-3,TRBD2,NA,TGTGCCATCAGTCTGACTAGCGGAGGGATCTACGAGCAGTACTTC,CAISLTSGGIYEQYF
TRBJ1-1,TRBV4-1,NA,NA,TGCGCCAGCAGCCAATACGGGGCAGCCGATATGAACACTGAAGCTTTCTTT,CASSQYGAADMNTEAFF